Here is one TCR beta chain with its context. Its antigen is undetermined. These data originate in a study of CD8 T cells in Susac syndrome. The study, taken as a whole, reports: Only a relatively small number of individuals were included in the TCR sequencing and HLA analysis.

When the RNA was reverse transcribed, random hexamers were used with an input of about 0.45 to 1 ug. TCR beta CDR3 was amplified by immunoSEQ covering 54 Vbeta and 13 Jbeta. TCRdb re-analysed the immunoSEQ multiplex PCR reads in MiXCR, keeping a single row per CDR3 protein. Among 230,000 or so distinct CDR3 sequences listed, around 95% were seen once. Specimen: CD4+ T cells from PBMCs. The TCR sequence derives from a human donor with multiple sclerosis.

DNA for the CDR3: TGTGCCAGCAGTGAGGACAGAAGAGCCTTAAATCAGCCCCAGCATTTT. It codes for CASSEDRRALNQPQHF. V is TRBV2 and J is TRBJ1-5; D may be TRBD1 (6 bases). Trimming stripped 3 bases from V and 4 bases from J, with 16 bases between. The CDR3 loop spans 16 amino acids. CDR1 and CDR2 (germline): SNHLY, FYNNEI.